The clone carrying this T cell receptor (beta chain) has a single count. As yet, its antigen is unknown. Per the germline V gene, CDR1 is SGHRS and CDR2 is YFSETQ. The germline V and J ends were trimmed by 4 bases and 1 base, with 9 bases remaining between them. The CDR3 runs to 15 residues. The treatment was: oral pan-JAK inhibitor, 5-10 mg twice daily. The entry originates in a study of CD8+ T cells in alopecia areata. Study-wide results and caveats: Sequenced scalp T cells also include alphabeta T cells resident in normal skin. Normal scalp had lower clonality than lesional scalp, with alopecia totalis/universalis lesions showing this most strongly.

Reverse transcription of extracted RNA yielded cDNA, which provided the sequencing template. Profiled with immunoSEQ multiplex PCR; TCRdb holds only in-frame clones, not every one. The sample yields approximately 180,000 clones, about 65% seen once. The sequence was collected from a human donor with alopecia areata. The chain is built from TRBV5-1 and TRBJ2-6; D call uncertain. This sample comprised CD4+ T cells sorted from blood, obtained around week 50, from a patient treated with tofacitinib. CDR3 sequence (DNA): TGCGCCAGCAGCCCTGGCAGGTCTGGGGCCAACGTCCTGACTTTC. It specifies CASSPGRSGANVLTF.